This TCR beta chain was found in a study of CD8+ T cells in alopecia areata. Per germline, CDR1 LGHNA and CDR2 YSLEER. Trimming cost V 4 bases and J 1 base, with 12 bases left between them. The CDR3 totals 15 residues. Sequencing used cDNA as its template, made by extracting RNA and reverse transcribing it. TCRdb's copy holds only in-frame clones and misses some; the assay was immunoSEQ multiplex PCR. This table has more than 100,000 clones, 45% to 65% appearing once. The source was CD4+ T cells sorted from blood, collected at week 0. The chain employs TRBV4-3 and TRBJ2-3, with D perhaps given as TRBD1 or TRBD2 (5 bases each). The receptor was isolated from a human donor with alopecia areata. CDR3: CASSPSQGGTDTQYF. The DNA of the CDR3 is TGCGCCAGCAGCCCAAGCCAGGGAGGCACAGATACGCAGTATTTT.